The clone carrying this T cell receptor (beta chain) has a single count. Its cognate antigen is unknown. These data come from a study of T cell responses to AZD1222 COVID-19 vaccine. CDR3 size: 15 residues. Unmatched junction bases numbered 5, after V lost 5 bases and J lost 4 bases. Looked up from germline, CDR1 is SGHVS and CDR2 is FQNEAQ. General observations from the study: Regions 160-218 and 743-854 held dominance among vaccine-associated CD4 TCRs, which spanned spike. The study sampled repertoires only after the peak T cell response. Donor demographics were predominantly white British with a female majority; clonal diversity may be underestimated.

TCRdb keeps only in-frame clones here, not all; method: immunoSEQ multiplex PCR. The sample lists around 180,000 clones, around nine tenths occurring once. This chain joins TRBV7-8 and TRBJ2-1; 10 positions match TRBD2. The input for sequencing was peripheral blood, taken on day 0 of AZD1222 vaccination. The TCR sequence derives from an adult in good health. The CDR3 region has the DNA TGTGCCAGCAGCCCAAGCGGGGGGGTTTACAATGAGCAGTTCTTC. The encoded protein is CASSPSGGVYNEQFF.